One sample yielded the 2 T cell receptor beta chains listed below, sequenced in a study of graft-versus-host responses after intestinal transplantation. TCRdb's copy holds only in-frame clones and misses some; the assay was immunoSEQ multiplex PCR. The sample consists of about 50,000 clones, roughly 84% of them appearing once. For these TCRs, the target antigens are not known. Sample: unstimulated CD4+ T cells sorted from spleen or lymph node cells, taken before transplant. The receptor source for this set is a human donor who was the organ donor for an intestinal transplant.

The rearrangement joins TRBV19 to TRBJ2-3; TRBD2 matches 12 bases. Germline CDR1 LNHDA, CDR2 SQIVND (reference sequence). The CDR3 has 16 residues. J was trimmed by 6 bases and V by 4 bases; bases with no gene match: 8. The chain's CDR3 is CASSTRTSGMTDTQYF. The DNA for the CDR3 is TGTGCCAGTAGTACGAGGACTAGCGGGATGACCGATACGCAGTATTTT.

J is TRBJ2-3 and V is TRBV10-1, with TRBD1 matching 12 bases. The CDR3 consists of 15 residues. V lost 3 bases and J lost 4; bases outside the gene matches: 2. CDR1 is WNHNN, CDR2 SYGVQD, per germline (reference sequence). CDR3 sequence: CASSEGTGGADTQYF. CDR3 DNA sequence: TGCGCCAGCAGTGAAGGGACAGGGGGCGCAGATACGCAGTATTTT.